This T cell receptor (beta chain) emerged from a study of spatial heterogeneity in lung cancer. Broader study findings: Ubiquitous expanded tumor TCRs were seen in blood more at resection than at follow-up.

Time point here: sample taken at primary tumor resection. Researchers sequenced whole RNA taken from tumor, nontumor lung or frozen PBMC without sorting. TCRdb itself ran the 5' RACE reads through MiXCR, one entry per CDR3 protein. This table holds 7,000 to 8,000 distinct CDR3 sequences, around 7% found once. This clonotype has ten or more counts. Its target is not known. It is unclear where the CDR3 begins or ends on the DNA, so no DNA is shown, and the CDR3 is as TCRdb lists it. The library was designed around alpha chains, so this beta chain is a stray read whose abundance carries little weight. Termini included, the CDR3 measures 15 amino acids.

The V and J genes are TRBV12-3 or TRBV12-4 and TRBJ2-1; TRBD2 reflects the table's D call only, with no check against the DNA. The TCR originated in a male donor with early-stage non-small cell lung cancer. The material sequenced was PBMCs, taken at surgery. The chain's CDR3 is CASSSSGLGGDEQFF.